The entry below gives a single T cell receptor (beta chain) sequence along with its context. The antigen is undetermined. Sequencing was performed with immunoSEQ multiplex PCR; in TCRdb, only in-frame clones are kept and a portion is missing. The table records fewer than 400,000 clones, around 72% of them present only once. This specimen comes from a study of shared clonotypes between healthy human individuals. Points from the study as a whole: Large depth notwithstanding, sorted-subset sequencing proved incomplete by rarefaction. The donor pool, a small one, limited the genetic and exposure-history diversity represented.

Trimming removed 4 bases from V and 5 bases from J; junction bases left unmatched: 1. Germline V gene sequence: CDR1 SGHNT, CDR2 YYREEE (reference sequence). This CDR3 spans 13 amino acids. The TCR sequence derives from a young man in good health. Sequenced material: memory CD4+ T cells sorted from blood. Subset given: CD45RA-negative fraction. This sequence joins TRBV5-4 and TRBJ2-5; 11 positions agree with TRBD1. CDR3 coding DNA: TGTGCCAGCAGCGGGGACAGGGGGGAGACCCAGTACTTC. Amino acids: CASSGDRGETQYF.